This TCR beta chain derives from a study of blood T cells in healthy people across ages. CDR3 length: 19 residues. Germline V gene lookup returns CDR1 SQVTM and CDR2 ANQGSEA. A second PCR of 7 to 11 cycles used a sample-barcoded 5' primer and a J-beta primer mix. Each CDR3 protein gets one entry after TCRdb re-called the 5' RACE reads with MiXCR. The sample contains about 760,000 distinct CDR3 sequences, 56% of which appear only once. Sequenced input: blood. This receptor was obtained from a man aged 35 to 55 in good health. The V and J genes are TRBV29-1 and TRBJ2-4, with 9 bases identical to TRBD1. The better agreement between TRBJ2-7 and the DNA end casts doubt on the J call. The CDR3 region has the DNA TGCAGCGTTGAAGGCCGGGCCATTGACAGGGGGGTTGCGTATTACGAGCAGTACTTC. This encodes CSVEGRAIDRGVAYYEQYF.